This TCR beta chain was identified during a study of blood T cell repertoires in COVID-19. About the research overall: COVID-19 samples, acute and convalescent, were from the United States, Italy and Spain.

Per the germline V gene, CDR1 is SNHLY and CDR2 is FYNNEI. V was clipped by 11 bases and J by 4 bases, with 16 bases between them. This CDR3 is 13 amino acids long. Individuals drawn from approximately 26 US areas were roughly 18 to 95 years old. Cohorts were based on clinical histories the participants reported. The method was immunoSEQ multiplex PCR; TCRdb's version includes in-frame clones alone and lacks a portion of them. The top ten hold more than 3% of the sample, which has about 220,000 clones, roughly nine tenths seen once. V and J are TRBV2 and TRBJ2-3; D may be TRBD2 (5 bases). Sample: PBMCs or T cells enriched from blood (not recorded which). The origin of this receptor is a woman under 30 in a cohort exposed to, infected with or recovered from COVID-19 (not recorded which). The CDR3 here is CAGAEAQPDTQYF. For the CDR3, the DNA is TGTGCCGGAGCGGAGGCCCAGCCAGATACGCAGTATTTT.